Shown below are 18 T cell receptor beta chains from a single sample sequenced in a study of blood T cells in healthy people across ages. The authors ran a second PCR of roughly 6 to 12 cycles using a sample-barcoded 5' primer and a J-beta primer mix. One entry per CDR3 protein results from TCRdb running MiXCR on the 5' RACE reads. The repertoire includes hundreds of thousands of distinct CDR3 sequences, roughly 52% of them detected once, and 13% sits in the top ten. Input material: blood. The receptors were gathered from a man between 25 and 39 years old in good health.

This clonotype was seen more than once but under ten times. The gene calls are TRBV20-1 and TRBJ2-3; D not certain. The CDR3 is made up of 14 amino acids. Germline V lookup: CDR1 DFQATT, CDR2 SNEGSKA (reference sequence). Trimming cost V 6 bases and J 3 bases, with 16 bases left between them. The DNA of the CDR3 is TGCAGTGCCAAGACGATGGGGTTAACAGATACGCAGTATTTT. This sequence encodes CSAKTMGLTDTQYF.

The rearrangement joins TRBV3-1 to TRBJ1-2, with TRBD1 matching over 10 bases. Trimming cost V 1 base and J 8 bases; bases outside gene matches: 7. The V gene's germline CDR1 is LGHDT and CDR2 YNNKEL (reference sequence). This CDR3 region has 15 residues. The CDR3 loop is CASSQVRGQGTGYTF. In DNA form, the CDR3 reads TGTGCCAGCAGCCAAGTACGGGGACAGGGGACAGGCTACACCTTC.

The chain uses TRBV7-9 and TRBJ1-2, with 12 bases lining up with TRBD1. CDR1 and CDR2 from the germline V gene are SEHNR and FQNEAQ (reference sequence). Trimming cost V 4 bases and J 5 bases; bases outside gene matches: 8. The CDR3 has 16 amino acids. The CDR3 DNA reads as TGTGCCAGCAGCTCCTTGGGACAGGGGGCGCTTTATGGCTACACCTTC. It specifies CASSSLGQGALYGYTF.

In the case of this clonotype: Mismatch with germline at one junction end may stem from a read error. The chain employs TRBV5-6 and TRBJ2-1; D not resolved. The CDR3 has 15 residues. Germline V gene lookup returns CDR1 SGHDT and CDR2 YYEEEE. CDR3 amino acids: CASSLYSQAYNGQFF. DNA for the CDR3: TGTGCCAGCAGCTTATATTCCCAAGCCTACAATGGGCAGTTCTTC. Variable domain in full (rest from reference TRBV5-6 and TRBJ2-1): DAGVTQSPTHLIKTRGQQVTLRCSPKSGHDTVSWYQQALGQGPQFIFQYYEEEERQRGNFPDRFSGHQFPNYSSELNVNALLLGDSALYLCASSLYSQAYNGQFFGPGTRLTVL.

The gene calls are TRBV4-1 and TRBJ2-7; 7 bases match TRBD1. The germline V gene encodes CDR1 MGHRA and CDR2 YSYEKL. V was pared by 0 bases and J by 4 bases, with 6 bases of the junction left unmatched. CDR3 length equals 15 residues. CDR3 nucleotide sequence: TGCGCCAGCAGCCAAGACCCCCAGGGGGAATACGAGCAGTACTTC. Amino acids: CASSQDPQGEYEQYF.

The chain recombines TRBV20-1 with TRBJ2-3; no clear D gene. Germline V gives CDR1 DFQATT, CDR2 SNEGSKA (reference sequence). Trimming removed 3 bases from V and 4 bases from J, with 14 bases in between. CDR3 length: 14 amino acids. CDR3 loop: CSASGLLVADTQYF. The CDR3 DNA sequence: TGCAGTGCTAGCGGCCTTCTAGTTGCAGATACGCAGTATTTT.

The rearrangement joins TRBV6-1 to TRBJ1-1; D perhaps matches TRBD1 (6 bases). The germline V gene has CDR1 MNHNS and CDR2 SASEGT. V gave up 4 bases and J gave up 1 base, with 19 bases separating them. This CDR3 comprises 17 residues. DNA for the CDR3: TGTGCCAGCAGTGGGGGAGTCCGGGGGCGGCCGAACACTGAAGCTTTCTTT. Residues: CASSGGVRGRPNTEAFF.

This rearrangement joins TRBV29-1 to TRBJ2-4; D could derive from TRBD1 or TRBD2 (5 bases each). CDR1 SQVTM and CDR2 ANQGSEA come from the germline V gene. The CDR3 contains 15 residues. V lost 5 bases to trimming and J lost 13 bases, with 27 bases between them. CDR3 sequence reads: CSVYTFSGGEGEQYF. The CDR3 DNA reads TGCAGCGTTTACACCTTCTCAGGTGGGGAAGGGGAGCAGTACTTC.

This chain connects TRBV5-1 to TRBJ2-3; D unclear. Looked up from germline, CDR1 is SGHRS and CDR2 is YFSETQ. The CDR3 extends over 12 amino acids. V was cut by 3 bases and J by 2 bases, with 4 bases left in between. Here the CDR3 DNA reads TGCGCCAGCAGCTGGCACACAGATACGCAGTATTTT. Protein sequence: CASSWHTDTQYF.

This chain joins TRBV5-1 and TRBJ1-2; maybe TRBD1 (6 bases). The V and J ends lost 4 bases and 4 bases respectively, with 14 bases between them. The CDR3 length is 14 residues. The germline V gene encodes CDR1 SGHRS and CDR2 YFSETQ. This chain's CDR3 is CASSGTSGSYGYTF. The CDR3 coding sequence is TGCGCCAGCAGCGGGACAAGCGGTAGCTATGGCTACACCTTC.

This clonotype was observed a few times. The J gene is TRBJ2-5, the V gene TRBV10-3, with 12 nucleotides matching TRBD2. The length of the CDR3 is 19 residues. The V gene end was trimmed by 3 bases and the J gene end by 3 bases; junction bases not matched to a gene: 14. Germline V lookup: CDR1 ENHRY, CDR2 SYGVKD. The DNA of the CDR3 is TGTGCCATCAGTGAACCCACTAGCGGGGGGCCTTTGGGGGAAGAGACCCAGTACTTC. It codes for CAISEPTSGGPLGEETQYF.

The CDR3 is CATSASRSYNEQFF. The CDR3 DNA is TGTGCCACCAGTGCGTCCAGAAGCTACAATGAGCAGTTCTTC. The chain combines TRBV24-1 with TRBJ2-1; D is undetermined. This CDR3 comprises 14 residues. The V end was cut by 5 bases, the J end by 3 bases, with 10 bases between. Germline CDR1 reads KGHDR; CDR2 reads SFDVKD.

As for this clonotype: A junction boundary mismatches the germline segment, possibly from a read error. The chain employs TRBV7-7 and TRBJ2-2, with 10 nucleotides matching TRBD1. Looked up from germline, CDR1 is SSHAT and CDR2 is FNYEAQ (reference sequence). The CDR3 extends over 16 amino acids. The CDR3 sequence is CASSLGQGGDTGELFF. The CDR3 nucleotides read TGTGCTAGCAGCTTAGGACAGGGGGGTGACACCGGGGAGCTGTTTTTT.

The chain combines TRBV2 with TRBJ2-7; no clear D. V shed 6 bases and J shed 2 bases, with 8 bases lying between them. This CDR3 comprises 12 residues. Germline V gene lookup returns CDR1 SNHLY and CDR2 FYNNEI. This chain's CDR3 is CASRERTYEQYF. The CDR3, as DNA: TGTGCCAGCAGGGAGCGTACCTACGAGCAGTACTTC. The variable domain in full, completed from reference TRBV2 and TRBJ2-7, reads EPEVTQTPSHQVTQMGQEVILRCVPISNHLYFYWYRQILGQKVEFLVSFYNNEISEKSEIFDDQFSVERPDGSNFTLKIRSTKLEDSAMYFCASRERTYEQYFGPGTRLTVT.

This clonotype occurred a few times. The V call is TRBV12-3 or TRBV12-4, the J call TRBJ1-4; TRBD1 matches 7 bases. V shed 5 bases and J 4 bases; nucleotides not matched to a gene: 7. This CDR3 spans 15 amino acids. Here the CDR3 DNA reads TGTGCCAGCAGTCCGAGGACAGGCTTTAATGAAAAACTGTTTTTT. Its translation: CASSPRTGFNEKLFF.

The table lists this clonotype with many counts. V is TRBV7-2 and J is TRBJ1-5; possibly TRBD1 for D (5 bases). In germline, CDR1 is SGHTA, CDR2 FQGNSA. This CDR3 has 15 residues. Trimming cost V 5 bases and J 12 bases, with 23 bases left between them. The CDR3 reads CASSPQVGTALRQHF. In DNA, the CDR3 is TGTGCCAGCAGCCCCCAAGTGGGGACTGCTTTACGCCAGCATTTT. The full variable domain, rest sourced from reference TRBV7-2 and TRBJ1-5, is GAGVSQSPSNKVTEKGKDVELRCDPISGHTALYWYRQSLGQGLEFLIYFQGNSAPDKSGLPSDRFSAERTGGSVSTLTIQRTQQEDSAVYLCASSPQVGTALRQHFGDGTRLSIL.

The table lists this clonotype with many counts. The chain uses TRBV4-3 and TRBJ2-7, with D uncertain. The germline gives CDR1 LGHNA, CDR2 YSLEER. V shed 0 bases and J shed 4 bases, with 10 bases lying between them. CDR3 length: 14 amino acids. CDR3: CASSQDPAGYEQYF. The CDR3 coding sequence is TGCGCCAGCAGCCAAGATCCAGCCGGATACGAGCAGTACTTC.

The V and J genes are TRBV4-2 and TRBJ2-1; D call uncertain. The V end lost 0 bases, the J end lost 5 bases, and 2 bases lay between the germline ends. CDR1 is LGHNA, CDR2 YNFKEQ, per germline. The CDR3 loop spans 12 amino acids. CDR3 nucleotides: TGTGCCAGCAGCCAAGAACACAATGAGCAGTTCTTC. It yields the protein CASSQEHNEQFF.